This T cell receptor (beta chain) was sequenced during a study of response to subunit inactivated influenza vaccine. General study results and limits: Authors suggested few new T cells are recruited by each seasonal influenza vaccination.

The sample holds a few counts of this clonotype. Its target is not known. The ends lost 4 bases at V and 1 base at J; junction bases unmatched: 7. CDR3 length equals 16 residues. In germline, CDR1 is SGHRS, CDR2 YFSETQ. TCRdb re-called the RT-PCR reads through MiXCR, storing one row per CDR3 protein. Here the sample spans about 700,000 distinct CDR3 sequences, approximately 15% being singletons. The gene calls are TRBV5-1 and TRBJ2-1; TRBD2 aligns across 8 bases. The clonotype originates from a man in his forties or fifties who received an inactivated influenza vaccine. The material sequenced was PBMCs from blood, taken around 15 days before vaccination. The CDR3 nucleotides are TGCGCCAGCAGCACCGGGGGGGCCGGGTCCTACAATGAGCAGTTCTTC. It codes for CASSTGGAGSYNEQFF. The variable domain in full, with the rest retrieved from reference TRBV5-1 and TRBJ2-1, is KAGVTQTPRYLIKTRGQQVTLSCSPISGHRSVSWYQQTPGQGLQFLFEYFSETQRNKGNFPGRFSGRQFSNSRSEMNVSTLELGDSALYLCASSTGGAGSYNEQFFGPGTRLTVL.